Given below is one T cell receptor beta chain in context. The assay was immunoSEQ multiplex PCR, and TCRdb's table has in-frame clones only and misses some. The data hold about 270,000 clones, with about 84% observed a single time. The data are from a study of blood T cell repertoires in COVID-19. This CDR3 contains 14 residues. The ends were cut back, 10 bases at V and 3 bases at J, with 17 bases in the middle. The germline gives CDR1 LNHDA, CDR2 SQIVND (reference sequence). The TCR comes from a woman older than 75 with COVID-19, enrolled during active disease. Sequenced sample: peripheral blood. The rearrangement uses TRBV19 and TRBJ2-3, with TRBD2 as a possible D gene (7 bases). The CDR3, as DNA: TGTGCCACTAAAGCGGGACACCGAACAGATACGCAGTATTTT. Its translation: CATKAGHRTDTQYF. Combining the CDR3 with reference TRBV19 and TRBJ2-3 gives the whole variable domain DGGITQSPKYLFRKEGQNVTLSCEQNLNHDAMYWYRQDPGQGLRLIYYSQIVNDFQKGDIAEGYSVSREKKESFPLTVTSAQKNPTAFYLCATKAGHRTDTQYFGPGTRLTVL.